This T cell receptor beta chain comes out of a study of immune evolution from preneoplasia to lung adenocarcinoma. The CDR3 is made up of 14 amino acids. Trimming removed 7 bases from V and 3 bases from J; junction bases left unmatched: 7. Per germline, CDR1 MDHEN and CDR2 SYDVKM. The repertoire was sequenced with immunoSEQ multiplex PCR; TCRdb's copy has only in-frame clones and lacks some. The table includes 10,000 or so clones, 79% detected once. The sequence was collected from a donor older than 65 with lung adenocarcinoma. The chain combines TRBV28 with TRBJ1-2, with TRBD1 identical over 8 bases. Sequencing input: FFPE minimally invasive lung adenocarcinoma tissue. The CDR3 sequence: CASTMTGADYGYTF. CDR3 DNA: TGTGCCAGCACCATGACAGGGGCTGACTATGGCTACACCTTC.